The TCR beta chain described here comes from a study of blood T cell repertoires in COVID-19. Germline CDR1 SNHLY, CDR2 FYNNEI. V lost 5 bases to trimming and J lost 8 bases; unmatched junction nucleotides: 4. The CDR3 contains 14 residues. TCRdb's copy holds only in-frame clones and misses some; the assay was immunoSEQ multiplex PCR. Of about 230,000 clones listed, about 83% are singletons. The J gene is TRBJ1-4, the V gene TRBV2; the match to TRBD1 covers 11 bases. The receptor was isolated from a woman aged 50 to 60 with acute or convalescent COVID-19. The sequenced sample was peripheral blood. CDR3 amino acids: CASSLDRGREKLFF. In DNA, the CDR3 is TGTGCCAGCAGTTTGGACAGGGGGCGCGAAAAACTGTTTTTT.